Presented here are 29 T cell receptor beta chains from one specimen sequenced in a study of Graves' ophthalmopathy and Graves' hyperthyroidism. For repertoire sequencing, the TCR beta CDR3 regions were amplified from RNA transcripts. After a first-round RT-PCR with HTBI primers, a second-round multiplex PCR was run. In TCRdb, the multiplex PCR reads were re-called with MiXCR into one record per CDR3 protein. The data hold more than 1,000,000 distinct CDR3 sequences, with less than 45% observed a single time. The specimen sequenced was peripheral blood or thyroid tissue (not recorded which). The receptors derive from an adult man with Graves' hyperthyroidism.

This clonotype was found many times. The junction differs from germline at one of its ends, possibly a read error. As DNA, the CDR3 is TGCAGCTTTGAGGGGGTTCTCACTGAAGCTTTCTTT. It yields the protein CSFEGVLTEAFF. The chain uses TRBV29-1 and TRBJ1-1, with D tentatively TRBD1 (6 bases). CDR3 length: 12 residues. Germline V lookup: CDR1 SQVTM, CDR2 ANQGSEA. The complete variable domain, with remaining parts taken from reference TRBV29-1 and TRBJ1-1, reads SAVISQKPSRDICQRGTSLTIQCQVDSQVTMMFWYRQQPGQSLTLIATANQGSEATYESGFVIDKFPISRPNLTFSTLTVSNMSPEDSSIYLCSFEGVLTEAFFGQGTRLTVV.

The chain recombines TRBV7-8 with TRBJ2-7; D perhaps matches TRBD2 (6 bases). CDR1 is SGHVS and CDR2 is FQNEAQ in the germline V gene. The V end was cut by 8 bases, the J end by 3 bases, with 17 bases between. This CDR3 is 14 amino acids long. CDR3 nucleotides: TGTGCCAGCTTTAAGGGCGGGAAGATCTACGAGCAGTACTTC. Translation: CASFKGGKIYEQYF.

About this clonotype: Lacking the conserved final phenylalanine or tryptophan, this CDR3 likely reflects a read error. This rearrangement joins TRBV12-3 or TRBV12-4 to TRBJ2-5; D unclear. Trimming stripped 1 base from V and 3 bases from J, with 3 bases between. This CDR3 spans 12 amino acids. The CDR3 here is CASSLGEETQYL. In nucleotides, the CDR3 is TGTGCCAGCAGTTTAGGAGAAGAGACCCAGTACCTC.

The CDR3 coding sequence is TGTGCCAGCAGTTTTATCGTAGATACGCAGTATTTT. Its translation: CASSFIVDTQYF. This chain uses TRBV12-3 or TRBV12-4 with TRBJ2-3; D ambiguous. Trimming took 3 bases from V and 5 from J, leaving 6 bases between them. This CDR3 is built from 12 residues.

The chain uses TRBV6-5 and TRBJ2-5; D possibly uses TRBD1 or TRBD2 (5 bases each). Germline V gene data show CDR1 as MNHEY and CDR2 as SVGAGI. The V end was cut by 8 bases, the J end by 4 bases, with 11 bases between. The CDR3 loop spans 12 amino acids. The CDR3: CASVSGTETQYF. Here the CDR3 DNA reads TGTGCCAGCGTATCCGGGACAGAGACCCAGTACTTC.

The chain combines TRBV7-2 with TRBJ2-7, with D possibly being TRBD1 or TRBD2 (5 bases each). Looked up from germline, CDR1 is SGHTA and CDR2 is FQGNSA. The CDR3 extends over 14 amino acids. The V and J ends lost 5 bases and 2 bases respectively, with 13 bases between them. The CDR3 DNA is TGTGCCAGCAGCCCATCCCGGGGCACCTACGAGCAGTACTTC. Encoded protein: CASSPSRGTYEQYF.

This clonotype was recorded many times. J is TRBJ1-4 and V is TRBV25-1; weak D call: TRBD1 (5 bases). CDR1 and CDR2 (germline): MGHDK, SYGVNS. V gave up 3 bases and J gave up 0 bases, with 14 bases separating them. This CDR3 has 17 amino acids. In DNA form, the CDR3 reads TGTGCCAGCAGTGAGGACGGGGGGTTTGCAACTAATGAAAAACTGTTTTTT. Translating gives CASSEDGGFATNEKLFF.

With respect to this clonotype: Compared with germline, one end of the junction differs, possibly owing to a read error. The J gene is TRBJ1-3, the V gene TRBV29-1; TRBD1 aligns across 7 bases. Germline lookup yields CDR1 SQVTM and CDR2 ANQGSEA. The CDR3 length is 11 residues. The DNA for the CDR3 is TGCAGCGTTGAGGCGGAGACAGGGTCGGATTTT. This translates into CSVEAETGSDF.

This clonotype has at least ten counts. V is TRBV20-1 and J is TRBJ2-7; no clear D gene. Between the trimmed V and J ends, which lost 5 bases and 2 bases, there was a span of 16 bases. Germline assignment: CDR1 DFQATT and CDR2 SNEGSKA (reference sequence). The CDR3 spans 14 residues. CDR3: CSARSAGNTYEQYF. CDR3 nucleotide sequence: TGCAGTGCTCGCAGCGCTGGCAACACCTACGAGCAGTACTTC.

This clonotype appeared a few times. J is TRBJ2-7 and V is TRBV6-2 or TRBV6-3; no clear D gene. V was trimmed by 8 bases and J by 1 base, leaving 12 bases between them. The CDR3 is 13 residues long. Per the germline V gene, CDR1 is MNHEY and CDR2 is SVGEGT. The CDR3 region is CASFGRQSYEQYF. DNA for the CDR3: TGTGCCAGCTTCGGACGGCAGTCCTACGAGCAGTACTTC.

The chain links TRBV27 to TRBJ2-6; the D gene is possibly TRBD1 (6 bases). CDR1 is MNHEY and CDR2 is SMNVEV in the germline V gene (reference sequence). V was pared by 2 bases and J by 4 bases, with 12 bases between. CDR3 length equals 16 residues. CDR3 region: CASSLIDRLGANVLTF. The CDR3 region has the DNA TGTGCCAGCAGTTTAATAGACAGGCTCGGGGCCAACGTCCTGACTTTC.

This clonotype was detected many times. The chain is built from TRBV2 and TRBJ2-7; D gene unclear. This CDR3 has 14 amino acids. CDR1 and CDR2 (germline): SNHLY, FYNNEI. V dropped 0 bases and J dropped 5 bases, with 11 bases sitting between them. The CDR3 nucleotides read TGTGCCAGCAGTGAAGCGCTTCGACTGCACGAGCAGTACTTC. This sequence encodes CASSEALRLHEQYF.

The chain links TRBV24-1 to TRBJ2-3, with D unclear. Looked up from germline, CDR1 is KGHDR and CDR2 is SFDVKD. Trimming took off 4 bases at V and 3 bases at J, with 7 bases between the two ends. The CDR3 runs to 13 residues. The CDR3 sequence is CATSDPGTDTQYF. CDR3 nucleotides: TGTGCCACCAGTGACCCCGGGACAGATACGCAGTATTTT.

At least ten counts were recorded for this clonotype. The V gene is TRBV20-1, the J gene TRBJ1-4; tentatively, D is TRBD1 (5 bases). The CDR3 consists of 14 residues. Germline CDR1 DFQATT, CDR2 SNEGSKA (reference sequence). Deletions cut 6 bases from V and 0 bases from J, with 11 bases between. The CDR3 loop reads CSARYRPTNEKLFF. As DNA, the CDR3 is TGCAGTGCACGGTACAGGCCAACTAATGAAAAACTGTTTTTT.

This clonotype occurred many times. The chain uses TRBV14 and TRBJ1-3, with TRBD1 as a possible D gene (5 bases). Germline values: CDR1 SGHDN, CDR2 FVKESK. V dropped 2 bases and J dropped 0 bases, with 14 bases sitting between them. The CDR3 has 17 residues. CDR3 residues: CASSQKGSGTSGNTIYF. The CDR3 DNA follows: TGTGCCAGCAGCCAAAAGGGAAGCGGGACCTCTGGAAACACCATATATTTT.

The genes are TRBV4-3 and TRBJ1-1; D gene unclear. The CDR3 length is 13 residues. V shed 4 bases and J shed 6 bases, with 12 bases lying between them. Germline V CDR1 and CDR2: LGHNA, YSLEER. CDR3 nucleotide sequence: TGCGCCAGCAGCCTGACACCGGGTGCTGAAGCTTTCTTT. It is translated as CASSLTPGAEAFF.

This clonotype has a count of ten or more. The junction departs from germline at one end; a sequencing error may be responsible. The chain joins TRBV4-1 to TRBJ1-1; D unclear. The germline V gene has CDR1 MGHRA and CDR2 YSYEKL. The CDR3 loop spans 13 amino acids. Here the CDR3 reads CASSQGQNTEAFF. The CDR3 DNA sequence: TGTGCCAGCAGCCAAGGGCAGAACACTGAAGCTTTCTTT.

V is TRBV15 and J is TRBJ1-4; D is ambiguous. V shed 3 bases and J shed 7 bases, with 18 bases lying between them. This CDR3 has 16 residues. Germline V gene lookup returns CDR1 LNHNV and CDR2 YYDKDF (reference sequence). CDR3 amino acids: CATSSLRVAWGEKLFF. For the CDR3, the DNA is TGTGCCACCAGCAGTCTGAGAGTGGCATGGGGTGAAAAACTGTTTTTT. Full variable domain (outside the CDR3, taken from reference TRBV15 and TRBJ1-4): DAMVIQNPRYQVTQFGKPVTLSCSQTLNHNVMYWYQQKSSQAPKLLFHYYDKDFNNEADTPDNFQSRRPNTSFCFLDIRSPGLGDTAMYLCATSSLRVAWGEKLFFGSGTQLSVL.

This clonotype was counted ten times or more. This chain uses TRBV7-8 with TRBJ1-1; 9 nucleotides line up with TRBD1. From germline, CDR1 is SGHVS and CDR2 FQNEAQ. V gave up 4 bases and J gave up 4 bases; unmatched junction bases: 7. The CDR3 is made up of 15 amino acids. The DNA of the CDR3 is TGTGCCAGCAGCTCACAGGGGGCTCGTCGCACTGAAGCTTTCTTT. It yields the protein CASSSQGARRTEAFF.

On this clonotype: A read error is possible here, since a much larger clone lies one base away. This chain connects TRBV5-1 to TRBJ2-5; D unclear. Germline V gene data show CDR1 as SGHRS and CDR2 as YFSETQ. This CDR3 spans 13 amino acids. V was cut by 4 bases and J by 5 bases, with 12 bases left in between. CDR3 protein: CASSREDGETQYF. The CDR3 DNA follows: TGCGCCAGCAGCAGGGAAGATGGGGAGACCCAGTACTTC.

This chain joins TRBV5-1 and TRBJ2-5; no clear D. Per the germline V gene, CDR1 is SGHRS and CDR2 is YFSETQ. The CDR3 runs 14 residues. V was trimmed by 4 bases and J by 4 bases, leaving 14 bases between them. CDR3: CASSPADPRETQYF. Here the CDR3 DNA reads TGCGCCAGCAGCCCCGCCGACCCTAGAGAGACCCAGTACTTC. The full variable domain, in which reference TRBV5-1 and TRBJ2-5 provide the parts outside the CDR3, is KAGVTQTPRYLIKTRGQQVTLSCSPISGHRSVSWYQQTPGQGLQFLFEYFSETQRNKGNFPGRFSGRQFSNSRSEMNVSTLELGDSALYLCASSPADPRETQYFGPGTRLLVL.

Ten or more counts support this clonotype. V and J are TRBV6-5 and TRBJ1-2, with 7 nucleotides matching TRBD1. In germline, CDR1 is MNHEY, CDR2 SVGAGI. The CDR3 runs 16 residues. Trimming cost V 2 bases and J 5 bases; bases outside gene matches: 11. The DNA for the CDR3 is TGTGCCAGCAGTTACCGCCAATCCGGGACAGCTTATGGCTACACCTTC. It codes for CASSYRQSGTAYGYTF.

This clonotype appeared many times. The chain employs TRBV5-4 and TRBJ2-7; no firm D call. Looked up from germline, CDR1 is SGHNT and CDR2 is YYREEE (reference sequence). The CDR3 runs 13 residues. Trimming took off 3 bases at V and 6 bases at J, with 13 bases between the two ends. The CDR3 sequence is CASSSRGRSEQYF. As DNA, the CDR3 is TGTGCCAGCAGCTCGCGTGGTCGCTCCGAGCAGTACTTC.

The chain has TRBV20-1 and TRBJ2-7, with 12 positions matching TRBD2. Looked up from germline, CDR1 is DFQATT and CDR2 is SNEGSKA (reference sequence). The CDR3 extends over 19 amino acids. V gave up 3 bases and J gave up 2 bases; unmatched junction bases: 17. The CDR3 protein is CSARGVRTSGITMAYEQYF. CDR3 DNA: TGCAGTGCTAGGGGGGTCCGGACTAGCGGGATTACTATGGCCTACGAGCAGTACTTC.

This clonotype has at least ten counts. The gene calls are TRBV5-1 and TRBJ2-2, with D possibly being TRBD1 (6 bases). The CDR3 is 16 residues long. Trimming shortened V by 4 bases and J by 1 base, and 14 bases separated the two germline ends. Germline V gene sequence: CDR1 SGHRS, CDR2 YFSETQ. CDR3 in amino acids: CASSLSADRNTGELFF. The CDR3 DNA reads as TGCGCCAGCAGCCTATCGGCGGACAGGAACACCGGGGAGCTGTTTTTT.

The gene calls are TRBV4-1 and TRBJ1-5; D is uncertain. Between the trimmed V and J ends, which lost 3 bases and 3 bases, there was a span of 21 bases. This CDR3 is 18 amino acids long. Looked up from germline, CDR1 is MGHRA and CDR2 is YSYEKL. CDR3 in DNA: TGCGCCAGCAGCCACAAAATAGGTAGGGCCCCGAACAATCAGCCCCAGCATTTT. This encodes CASSHKIGRAPNNQPQHF.

There are many counts of this clonotype. V usage is TRBV7-9 and J usage is TRBJ1-1, with D possibly being TRBD1 (6 bases). V was pared by 5 bases and J by 1 base, with 14 bases between. CDR3 length equals 15 residues. Germline CDR1 and CDR2: SEHNR and FQNEAQ (reference sequence). The CDR3 loop is CASSSGQIRNTEAFF. The CDR3, as DNA: TGTGCCAGCAGCAGCGGACAGATTCGGAACACTGAAGCTTTCTTT.

The rearrangement joins TRBV6-5 to TRBJ1-2; D is unresolved. The V gene lost 2 bases and the J gene lost 2 bases, with 9 bases spanning the gap. This CDR3 is 14 amino acids long. Germline values: CDR1 MNHEY, CDR2 SVGAGI. The CDR3 loop reads CASSYLARNYGYTF. The CDR3 DNA sequence: TGTGCCAGCAGTTACCTGGCAAGGAACTATGGCTACACCTTC.

This clonotype was recorded many times. The gene calls are TRBV7-2 and TRBJ1-1; 7 bases are a match to TRBD1. The V gene's germline CDR1 is SGHTA and CDR2 FQGNSA. Unmatched junction bases numbered 12, after V lost 5 bases and J lost 6 bases. This CDR3 is built from 15 residues. CDR3 loop: CASSREPQGLPEAFF. CDR3 bases: TGTGCCAGCAGCCGTGAGCCACAGGGGTTGCCTGAAGCTTTCTTT. Combining the CDR3 with reference TRBV7-2 and TRBJ1-1 gives the whole variable domain GAGVSQSPSNKVTEKGKDVELRCDPISGHTALYWYRQSLGQGLEFLIYFQGNSAPDKSGLPSDRFSAERTGGSVSTLTIQRTQQEDSAVYLCASSREPQGLPEAFFGQGTRLTVV.